Below, 8 T cell receptor beta chains from the same sample are listed, as sequenced in a study of T cells in tuberculosis. After thawing and overnight rest, PBMC were stained with GMM-loaded CD1B tetramer, viability dye and anti-CD3 for sorting. CD1B tetramers were loaded with Rhodococcus equi-derived C32 glucose monomycolate. Clones were read by immunoSEQ multiplex PCR, and TCRdb kept only the in-frame ones, dropping some. The sample gives about 58,000 clones, roughly 88% of which show up once; about a fifth is in the top ten. The sample consisted of CD1b-GMM tetramer-negative cells sorted from PBMCs. Receptor source: an adult woman with latent tuberculosis.

The rearrangement joins TRBV5-8 to TRBJ1-2, with 7 bases that match TRBD1. This CDR3 is built from 14 residues. Germline CDR1 reads SGHTS; CDR2 reads YDEGEE. The V gene end was trimmed by 4 bases and the J gene end by 8 bases; junction bases not matched to a gene: 11. This CDR3 reads CASSRIKGARGYTF. In DNA form, the CDR3 reads TGTGCCAGCAGCCGTATCAAGGGGGCGAGGGGCTACACCTTC.

The genes are TRBV7-9 and TRBJ1-1; the D is unclear. The germline V gene encodes CDR1 SEHNR and CDR2 FQNEAQ (reference sequence). V dropped 0 bases and J dropped 0 bases, with 11 bases sitting between them. This CDR3 comprises 16 residues. The CDR3 region is CASSLAWQFLNTEAFF. The CDR3 DNA follows: TGTGCCAGCAGCTTAGCTTGGCAGTTCTTGAACACTGAAGCTTTCTTT.

The rearrangement joins TRBV5-1 to TRBJ2-7, with 8 bases lining up with TRBD2. The V and J ends lost 0 bases and 5 bases, in that order; junction bases with no gene match: 4. CDR1 and CDR2 from the germline V gene are SGHRS and YFSETQ. This CDR3 region has 14 residues. In DNA form, the CDR3 reads TGCGCCAGCAGCTTGGCCCGGGGGGGGAACGAGCAGTACTTC. The encoded protein is CASSLARGGNEQYF.

This chain links TRBV6-1 with TRBJ1-1, with unresolved D. CDR1 MNHNS and CDR2 SASEGT come from the germline V gene. The V and J ends lost 8 bases and 3 bases respectively, with 16 bases between them. This CDR3 spans 14 amino acids. CDR3 nucleotides: TGTGCCAGCGCCGGTTACGATTTGGACACTGAAGCTTTCTTT. As protein: CASAGYDLDTEAFF.

The rearrangement uses TRBV28 and TRBJ2-3; no firm D call. V was clipped by 2 bases and J by 7 bases, with 19 bases between them. This CDR3 comprises 16 residues. Per germline, CDR1 MDHEN and CDR2 SYDVKM. CDR3 protein: CASSLRVQFTSNTQYF. The CDR3 nucleotides are TGTGCCAGCAGTTTACGTGTACAGTTTACATCTAATACGCAGTATTTT.

This rearrangement joins TRBV6-5 to TRBJ2-7; the match to TRBD2 covers 8 bases. Germline assignment: CDR1 MNHEY and CDR2 SVGAGI. The junction had 6 bases not matched to a gene; V was cut back by 2 bases and J by 3 bases. This CDR3 is 15 amino acids long. The DNA for the CDR3 is TGTGCCAGCAGTTACAGGGGACTAGATCACTACGAGCAGTACTTC. It is translated as CASSYRGLDHYEQYF.

V and J are TRBV5-6 and TRBJ1-1; D unresolved. The ends were cut back, 3 bases at V and 0 bases at J, with 15 bases in the middle. The CDR3 covers 16 residues. The V gene's germline CDR1 is SGHDT and CDR2 YYEEEE. Here the CDR3 DNA reads TGTGCCAGCAGCTCGAGGGTAAAAGAAATGAACACTGAAGCTTTCTTT. Encoded protein: CASSSRVKEMNTEAFF.

By frequency in the sample, this clone is medium-sized (0.01 to 0.1%). CDR3 amino acids: CASSKGHPDTYEQYF. For the CDR3, the DNA is TGTGCCAGCAGCAAGGGACACCCTGACACCTACGAGCAGTACTTC. The chain carries TRBV6-6 and TRBJ2-7; D possibly corresponds to TRBD1 (6 bases). Trimming took off 6 bases at V and 2 bases at J, with 17 bases between the two ends. From germline, CDR1 is MNHNY and CDR2 SVGAGI (reference sequence). The CDR3 contains 15 residues.